This TCR beta chain was identified during a study of CD8+ T cells in alopecia areata. This clone was detected only a few times. What it binds is unknown. Regarding the study as a whole: It was lesional scalp, especially alopecia totalis/universalis, that showed higher clonality than normal scalp.

Extracted RNA was reverse transcribed into cDNA, the sequencing template. Only in-frame clones appear in the TCRdb table, and some are missing; sequencing was by immunoSEQ multiplex PCR. Among some 200,000 clones listed, roughly 56% were seen once. Treatment noted: oral pan-JAK inhibitor, 5-10 mg twice daily. Per germline, CDR1 MGHRA and CDR2 YSYEKL. V shed 4 bases, J shed 6 bases, and the junction held 4 bases outside the gene matches. The CDR3 runs 13 residues. The V call is TRBV4-1, the J call TRBJ1-2; TRBD1 matches 8 bases. This clonotype originated in a human donor with alopecia areata. Source: CD4+ T cells sorted from blood, taken at week 4, from a patient treated with tofacitinib. CDR3 sequence (DNA): TGCGCCAGCAGCCGACAGGGGAATAATGGCTACACCTTC. It translates to CASSRQGNNGYTF.